This paragraph covers one T cell receptor (beta chain) sequence. The antigen is not known. Investigators separated out CD4+ T cells once 10 days of culture had passed. The record originates from a study of vaccination effects on CD4 cells after COVID-19. Study-level background: Cultivation was performed at two million PBMC per well with roughly 9.1 IU/ml IL-2 and roughly 9.9 ug/ml peptides added. The study, taken as a whole, reports: Long after vaccination, the clones induced by infection and by vaccine shrank markedly in size. Common cold coronavirus cross-reactivity was shown by only 1 of 255 vaccine-induced clones in healthy vaccinees.

TCRdb keeps only in-frame clones here, not all; method: immunoSEQ multiplex PCR. In the table there are 70,000 or so clones, over 60% of which are singletons. The sequences come from CD4+ T cells from PBMCs cultured without peptide, collected before COVID-19 vaccination. The TCR was taken from a human donor who received a COVID-19 vaccine.

In nucleotides, the CDR3 is TGTGCCAGCAGTTCCGGACGGCCGAGCTCCTATAATTCACCCCTCCACTTT. This encodes CASSSGRPSSYNSPLHF. The rearrangement uses TRBV2 and TRBJ1-6; D remains ambiguous. V was clipped by 5 bases and J by 0 bases, with 14 bases between them. This CDR3 has 17 amino acids. Germline CDR1 reads SNHLY; CDR2 reads FYNNEI.